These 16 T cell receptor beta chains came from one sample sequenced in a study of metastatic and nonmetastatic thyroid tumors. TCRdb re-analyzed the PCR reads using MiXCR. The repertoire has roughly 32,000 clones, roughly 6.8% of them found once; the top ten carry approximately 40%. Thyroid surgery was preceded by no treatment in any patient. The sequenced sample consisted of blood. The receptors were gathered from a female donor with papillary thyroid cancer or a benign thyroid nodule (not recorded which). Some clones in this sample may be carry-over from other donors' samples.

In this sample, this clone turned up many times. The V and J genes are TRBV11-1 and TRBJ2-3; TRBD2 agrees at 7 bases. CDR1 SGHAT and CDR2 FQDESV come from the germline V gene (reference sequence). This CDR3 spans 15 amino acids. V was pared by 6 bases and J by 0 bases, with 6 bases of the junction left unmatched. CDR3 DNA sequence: TGTGCCAGCAGAATCAGCGGGGCCAGCACAGATACGCAGTATTTT. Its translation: CASRISGASTDTQYF.

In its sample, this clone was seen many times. The CDR3 nucleotides read TGTGCCAGCAGTGAAGCGGGCGTCTACTATAGCAATCAGCCCCAGCATTTT. Its translation: CASSEAGVYYSNQPQHF. V usage is TRBV6-1 and J usage is TRBJ1-5; the D is unclear. Trimming pared 0 bases from V and 0 bases from J, leaving 12 bases between. The CDR3 sequence is 17 residues long. Germline CDR1 MNHNS, CDR2 SASEGT.

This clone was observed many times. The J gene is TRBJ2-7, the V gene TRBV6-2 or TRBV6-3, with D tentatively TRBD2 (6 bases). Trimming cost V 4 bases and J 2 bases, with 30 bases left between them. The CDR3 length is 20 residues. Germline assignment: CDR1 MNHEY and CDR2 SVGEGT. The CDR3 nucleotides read TGTGCCAGCAGTTCGGACCAGACTAGTATTGACGACAGAATCACCTACGAGCAGTACTTC. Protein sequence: CASSSDQTSIDDRITYEQYF.

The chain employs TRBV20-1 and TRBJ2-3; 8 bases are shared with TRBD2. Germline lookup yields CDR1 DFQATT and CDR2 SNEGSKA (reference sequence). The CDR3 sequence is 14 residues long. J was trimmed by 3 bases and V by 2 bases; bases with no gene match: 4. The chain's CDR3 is CSARQSSGTDTQYF. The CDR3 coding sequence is TGCAGTGCTAGACAATCTAGCGGGACAGATACGCAGTATTTT.

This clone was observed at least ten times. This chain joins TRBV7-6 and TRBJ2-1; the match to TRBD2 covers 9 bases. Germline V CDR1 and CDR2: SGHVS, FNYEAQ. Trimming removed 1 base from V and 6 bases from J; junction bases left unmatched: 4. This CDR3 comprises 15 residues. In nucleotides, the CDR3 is TGTGCCAGCAGCTTAGGTAGCGGGAGAACCAATGAGCAGTTCTTC. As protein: CASSLGSGRTNEQFF.

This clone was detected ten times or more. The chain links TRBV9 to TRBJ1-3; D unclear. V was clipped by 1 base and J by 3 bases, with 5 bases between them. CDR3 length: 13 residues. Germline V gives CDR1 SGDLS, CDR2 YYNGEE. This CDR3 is CASSVSHGNTIYF. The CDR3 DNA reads TGTGCCAGCAGCGTATCGCATGGAAACACCATATATTTT.

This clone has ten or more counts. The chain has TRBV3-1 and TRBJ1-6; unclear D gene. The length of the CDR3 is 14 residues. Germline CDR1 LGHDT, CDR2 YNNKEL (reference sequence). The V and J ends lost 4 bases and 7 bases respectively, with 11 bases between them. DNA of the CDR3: TGTGCCAGCAGCCCGGGAGAGTTCAATTCACCCCTCCACTTT. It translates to CASSPGEFNSPLHF.

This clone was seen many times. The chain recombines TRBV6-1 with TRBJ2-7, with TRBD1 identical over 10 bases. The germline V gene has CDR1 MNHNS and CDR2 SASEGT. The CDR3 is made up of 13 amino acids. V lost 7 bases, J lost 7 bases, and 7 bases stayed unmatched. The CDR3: CASITDRGGEQYF. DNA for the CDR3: TGTGCCAGCATTACGGACAGGGGGGGAGAGCAGTACTTC.

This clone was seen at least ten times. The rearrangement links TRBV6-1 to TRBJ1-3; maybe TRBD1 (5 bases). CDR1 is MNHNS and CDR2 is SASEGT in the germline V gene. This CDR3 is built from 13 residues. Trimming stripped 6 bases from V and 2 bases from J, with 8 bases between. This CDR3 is CASSRAPGNTIYF. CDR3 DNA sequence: TGTGCCAGCAGCAGGGCCCCTGGAAACACCATATATTTT.

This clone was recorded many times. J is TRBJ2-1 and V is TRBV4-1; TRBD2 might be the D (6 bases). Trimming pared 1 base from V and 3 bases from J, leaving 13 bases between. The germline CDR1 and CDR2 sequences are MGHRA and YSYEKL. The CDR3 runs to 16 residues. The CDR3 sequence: CASSQGGDWYYNEQFF. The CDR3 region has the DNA TGCGCCAGCAGCCAAGGGGGGGACTGGTACTACAATGAGCAGTTCTTC.

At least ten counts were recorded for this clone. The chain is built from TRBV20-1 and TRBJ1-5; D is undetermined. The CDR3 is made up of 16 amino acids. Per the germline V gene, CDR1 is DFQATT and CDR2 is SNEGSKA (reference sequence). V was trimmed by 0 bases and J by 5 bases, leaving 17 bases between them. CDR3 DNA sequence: TGCAGTGCTAGAGATAGAGTGATGGGGAATCATCAGCCCCAGCATTTT. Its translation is CSARDRVMGNHQPQHF.

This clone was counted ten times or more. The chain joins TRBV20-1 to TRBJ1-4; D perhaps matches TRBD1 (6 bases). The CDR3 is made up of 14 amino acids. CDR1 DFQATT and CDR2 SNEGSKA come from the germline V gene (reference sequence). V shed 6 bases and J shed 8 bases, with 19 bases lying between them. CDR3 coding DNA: TGCAGTGCCCAAGGGGGAGGGGTTACCGAAAAACTGTTTTTT. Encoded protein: CSAQGGGVTEKLFF.

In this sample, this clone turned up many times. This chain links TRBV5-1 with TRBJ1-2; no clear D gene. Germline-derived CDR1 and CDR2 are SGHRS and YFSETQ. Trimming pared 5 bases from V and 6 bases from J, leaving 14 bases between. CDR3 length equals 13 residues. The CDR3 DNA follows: TGCGCCAGCAGTCCGGGGTACGGGGATGGCTACACCTTC. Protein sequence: CASSPGYGDGYTF.

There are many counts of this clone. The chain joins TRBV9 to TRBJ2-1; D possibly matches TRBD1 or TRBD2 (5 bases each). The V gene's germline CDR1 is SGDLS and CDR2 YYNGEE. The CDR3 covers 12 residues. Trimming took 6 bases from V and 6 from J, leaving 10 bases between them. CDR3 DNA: TGTGCCAGCAACCGGGACGGCAATGAGCAGTTCTTC. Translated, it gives CASNRDGNEQFF.

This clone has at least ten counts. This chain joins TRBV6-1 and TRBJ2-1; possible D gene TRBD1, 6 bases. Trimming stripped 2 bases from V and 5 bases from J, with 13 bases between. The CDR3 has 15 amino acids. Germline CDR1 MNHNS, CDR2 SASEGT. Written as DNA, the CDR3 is TGTGCCAGCAGTGAAAGGTGGGGGCAAGACAATGAGCAGTTCTTC. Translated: CASSERWGQDNEQFF.

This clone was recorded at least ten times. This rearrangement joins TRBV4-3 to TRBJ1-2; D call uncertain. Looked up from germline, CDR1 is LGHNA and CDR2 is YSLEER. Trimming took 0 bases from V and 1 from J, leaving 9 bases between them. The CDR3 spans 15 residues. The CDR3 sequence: CASSQDADNNYGYTF. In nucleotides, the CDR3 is TGCGCCAGCAGCCAAGATGCCGACAATAACTATGGCTACACCTTC.